Listed below are T cell receptor beta chains from one sample, sequenced in a study of breast tumors, draining lymph nodes, adjacent tissues. TCRdb re-derived calls from the multiplex PCR reads in MiXCR, one entry per CDR3 protein. The data hold 200,000 to 300,000 distinct CDR3 sequences, with roughly 31% observed a single time. The sequencing input was axillary lymph node tissue. The receptors come from a female donor with breast cancer. Some clones in this sample may be carry-over from other donors' samples. Each CDR3 is given with its conserved first and last residue. The D gene is left open where the match is weak. Size is omitted from some rows. Given values are once, few, many or a class for expanded clones.

v_call: TRBV9; clone_size: -; d_call: -; j_call: TRBJ1-1; cdr3_aa: CASSPPPQGGTTEAFF; cdr3_nt: TGTGCCAGCAGCCCCCCTCCACAGGGTGGGACCACTGAGGCTTTCTTT
v_call: TRBV24-1; clone_size: -; d_call: -; j_call: TRBJ1-3; cdr3_aa: CATSARAGRAGNTIYF; cdr3_nt: TGTGCCACCAGTGCTAGGGCAGGGAGGGCTGGAAACACCATATATTTT
v_call: TRBV20-1; clone_size: many; d_call: TRBD1; j_call: TRBJ1-5; cdr3_aa: CSARATGGQPQHF; cdr3_nt: TGCAGTGCTAGAGCAACAGGGGGCCAGCCCCAGCATTTT
v_call: TRBV5-1; clone_size: many; d_call: TRBD1; j_call: TRBJ2-3; cdr3_aa: CASNPDRGRSDTQYF; cdr3_nt: TGCGCCAGCAACCCAGACAGGGGGCGTTCAGATACGCAGTATTTT
v_call: TRBV12-3/TRBV12-4; clone_size: -; d_call: -; j_call: TRBJ1-2; cdr3_aa: CASSLVYGYGYTF; cdr3_nt: TGTGCCAGCAGTTTAGTTTATGGGTATGGCTACACCTTC
v_call: TRBV19; clone_size: many; d_call: TRBD2; j_call: TRBJ2-1; cdr3_aa: CASNRGGTSVYEQFF; cdr3_nt: TGTGCCAGCAACCGAGGGGGGACTAGTGTATATGAGCAGTTCTTC
v_call: TRBV29-1; clone_size: -; d_call: -; j_call: TRBJ1-2; cdr3_aa: CSATLPNRVGVIGGYTF; cdr3_nt: TGCAGCGCTACCCTCCCGAACAGGGTTGGGGTAATCGGTGGCTACACCTTC
v_call: TRBV29-1; clone_size: -; d_call: -; j_call: TRBJ2-1; cdr3_aa: CSVEGVGEHFF; cdr3_nt: TGCAGCGTTGAGGGGGTCGGTGAGCACTTCTTC
v_call: TRBV12-3/TRBV12-4; clone_size: -; d_call: TRBD2; j_call: TRBJ2-1; cdr3_aa: CASCPGLVSYNEQFF; cdr3_nt: TGTGCCAGCTGTCCGGGACTAGTTTCTTACAATGAGCAGTTCTTC
v_call: TRBV15; clone_size: -; d_call: TRBD1; j_call: TRBJ1-5; cdr3_aa: CATSGDRGKSETQHF; cdr3_nt: TGTGCCACCAGCGGAGACAGGGGAAAGAGTGAGACCCAGCATTTT
v_call: TRBV11-2; clone_size: -; d_call: TRBD2; j_call: TRBJ2-5; cdr3_aa: CASSLAGGGNQPQYF; cdr3_nt: TGTGCCAGCAGCTTAGCCGGGGGGGGCAATCAGCCCCAGTACTTC
v_call: TRBV27; clone_size: few; d_call: TRBD1; j_call: TRBJ1-2; cdr3_aa: CASSPTGGAYGYTF; cdr3_nt: TGTGCCAGCAGTCCGACAGGGGGCGCGTATGGCTACACCTTC
v_call: TRBV5-1; clone_size: many; d_call: TRBD2; j_call: TRBJ2-3; cdr3_aa: CASSSGLAGAVDTQYF; cdr3_nt: TGCGCCAGCAGCTCTGGACTAGCGGGTGCGGTAGATACGCAGTATTTT
v_call: TRBV29-1; clone_size: many; d_call: TRBD1; j_call: TRBJ2-5; cdr3_aa: CSVADRVTETQYF; cdr3_nt: TGCAGCGTTGCTGACAGGGTAACAGAGACCCAGTACTTC
v_call: TRBV20-1; clone_size: many; d_call: -; j_call: TRBJ2-1; cdr3_aa: CSARDWARGHNEQFF; cdr3_nt: TGCAGTGCTAGAGATTGGGCAAGAGGGCACAATGAGCAGTTCTTC
v_call: TRBV2; clone_size: many; d_call: TRBD1; j_call: TRBJ2-5; cdr3_aa: CASTIWTGRMVQETQYF; cdr3_nt: TGTGCCAGCACCATTTGGACAGGGAGAATGGTCCAAGAGACCCAGTACTTC
v_call: TRBV7-2; clone_size: many; d_call: -; j_call: TRBJ1-5; cdr3_aa: CASSRVVNSNQPQHF; cdr3_nt: TGTGCCAGCAGCCGGGTGGTCAATAGCAATCAGCCCCAGCATTTT
v_call: TRBV9; clone_size: many; d_call: -; j_call: TRBJ2-3; cdr3_aa: CASSVEVDTQYF; cdr3_nt: TGTGCCAGCAGCGTAGAGGTAGATACGCAGTATTTT
v_call: TRBV7-9; clone_size: many; d_call: -; j_call: TRBJ2-7; cdr3_aa: CASSSIPWTYEQYF; cdr3_nt: TGTGCCAGCAGCTCTATCCCCTGGACCTACGAGCAGTACTTC
v_call: TRBV5-8; clone_size: many; d_call: -; j_call: TRBJ2-2; cdr3_aa: CASSQQNTGELFF; cdr3_nt: TGTGCCAGCAGCCAGCAAAACACCGGGGAGCTGTTTTTT
v_call: TRBV6-1; clone_size: -; d_call: TRBD2; j_call: TRBJ2-7; cdr3_aa: CASSEASGSYLYEQYF; cdr3_nt: TGTGCCAGCAGTGAAGCTAGCGGGAGTTATTTGTACGAGCAGTACTTC
v_call: TRBV19; clone_size: many; d_call: -; j_call: TRBJ1-5; cdr3_aa: CASSVRQRWDQPQHF; cdr3_nt: TGTGCCAGTAGTGTCCGACAACGGTGGGATCAGCCCCAGCATTTT
v_call: TRBV6-1; clone_size: -; d_call: TRBD1; j_call: TRBJ2-7; cdr3_aa: CASSSTGTGGTYEQYF; cdr3_nt: TGTGCCAGCAGTTCAACCGGGACAGGGGGGACCTACGAGCAGTACTTC
v_call: TRBV4-3; clone_size: many; d_call: TRBD2; j_call: TRBJ2-1; cdr3_aa: CASSQDRVPSGSDNEQFF; cdr3_nt: TGCGCCAGCAGCCAAGATCGGGTGCCTAGCGGGTCAGACAATGAGCAGTTCTTC
v_call: TRBV30; clone_size: many; d_call: TRBD2; j_call: TRBJ2-1; cdr3_aa: CAWSVLAGGDEQFF; cdr3_nt: TGTGCCTGGAGTGTATTAGCGGGAGGGGATGAGCAGTTCTTC
v_call: TRBV7-2; clone_size: many; d_call: -; j_call: TRBJ2-5; cdr3_aa: CASSLVTQTTAETQYF; cdr3_nt: TGTGCCAGCAGCTTAGTAACACAGACAACTGCCGAGACCCAGTACTTC
v_call: TRBV15; clone_size: -; d_call: -; j_call: TRBJ1-2; cdr3_aa: CATSSVDQRGMGYGYTF; cdr3_nt: TGTGCCACCAGCAGCGTAGACCAGAGGGGCATGGGTTATGGCTACACCTTC
v_call: TRBV2; clone_size: -; d_call: TRBD1; j_call: TRBJ2-5; cdr3_aa: CASEGQGQTQYF; cdr3_nt: TGTGCCAGCGAGGGACAGGGGCAGACCCAGTACTTC
v_call: TRBV12-3/TRBV12-4; clone_size: -; d_call: TRBD1; j_call: TRBJ1-5; cdr3_aa: CASRRTGGQGNQPQHF; cdr3_nt: TGTGCCAGCAGACGGACTGGGGGACAGGGAAATCAGCCCCAGCATTTT
v_call: TRBV4-1; clone_size: -; d_call: -; j_call: TRBJ1-1; cdr3_aa: CASSQDLRGRRTEAFF; cdr3_nt: TGCGCCAGCAGCCAAGATTTGCGGGGAAGGAGGACTGAAGCTTTCTTT
v_call: TRBV18; clone_size: few; d_call: -; j_call: TRBJ2-7; cdr3_aa: CASSPVPASYEQYF; cdr3_nt: TGTGCCAGCTCACCAGTCCCCGCATCCTACGAGCAGTACTTC
v_call: TRBV2; clone_size: many; d_call: TRBD1; j_call: TRBJ2-1; cdr3_aa: CASPPGQRSYNEQFF; cdr3_nt: TGTGCCTCCCCCCCGGGACAGCGCTCCTACAATGAGCAGTTCTTC
v_call: TRBV19; clone_size: many; d_call: TRBD1; j_call: TRBJ2-6; cdr3_aa: CASSLSPPGQGLSGANVLTF; cdr3_nt: TGTGCCAGTAGTCTCTCACCCCCGGGACAGGGGCTCTCTGGGGCCAACGTCCTGACTTTC
v_call: TRBV29-1; clone_size: many; d_call: TRBD2; j_call: TRBJ2-7; cdr3_aa: CSVREAGVSEQYF; cdr3_nt: TGCAGCGTTAGAGAGGCGGGAGTAAGCGAGCAGTACTTC
v_call: TRBV6-1; clone_size: many; d_call: -; j_call: TRBJ1-5; cdr3_aa: CASSDRGFSNQPQHF; cdr3_nt: TGTGCCAGCAGTGATCGAGGGTTCAGCAATCAGCCCCAGCATTTT
v_call: TRBV7-9; clone_size: -; d_call: -; j_call: TRBJ1-2; cdr3_aa: CASSLEAQGAYGYSF; cdr3_nt: TGTGCCAGCAGCTTAGAGGCACAGGGAGCCTATGGCTACTCCTTC
v_call: TRBV20-1; clone_size: many; d_call: TRBD2; j_call: TRBJ2-7; cdr3_aa: CSAREGGPLYEQYF; cdr3_nt: TGCAGTGCGAGGGAGGGCGGACCCCTCTACGAGCAGTACTTC
v_call: TRBV27; clone_size: few; d_call: TRBD2; j_call: TRBJ2-5; cdr3_aa: CASSSITSGSYTQYF; cdr3_nt: TGTGCCAGCAGTTCAATAACTAGCGGGAGCTATACCCAGTACTTC
v_call: TRBV3-1; clone_size: -; d_call: TRBD1; j_call: TRBJ2-5; cdr3_aa: CASNPTDRGETQYF; cdr3_nt: TGTGCCAGCAACCCAACCGACAGGGGTGAGACCCAGTACTTC
v_call: TRBV29-1; clone_size: -; d_call: -; j_call: TRBJ2-2; cdr3_aa: CSVDMLAGELFF; cdr3_nt: TGCAGCGTTGATATGCTAGCGGGGGAGCTGTTTTTT
v_call: TRBV27; clone_size: -; d_call: -; j_call: TRBJ1-5; cdr3_aa: CASRRATGDPNQPQHF; cdr3_nt: TGTGCCAGCAGGCGGGCAACAGGCGACCCCAATCAGCCCCAGCATTTT
v_call: TRBV6-6; clone_size: many; d_call: -; j_call: TRBJ1-5; cdr3_aa: CASSSRGGVVQPQHF; cdr3_nt: TGTGCCAGCAGTTCCCGGGGAGGGGTCGTACAGCCCCAGCATTTT
v_call: TRBV29-1; clone_size: -; d_call: -; j_call: TRBJ1-6; cdr3_aa: CSARDSYNSPPHF; cdr3_nt: TGCAGCGCCAGGGACTCCTATAATTCGCCCCCCCACTTT
v_call: TRBV9; clone_size: many; d_call: -; j_call: TRBJ2-7; cdr3_aa: CASSGATREQYF; cdr3_nt: TGTGCCAGCAGCGGGGCCACCCGCGAGCAGTACTTC
v_call: TRBV4-1; clone_size: -; d_call: TRBD2; j_call: TRBJ2-3; cdr3_aa: CASSQRSWVLAGVSDTQYF; cdr3_nt: TGCGCCAGCAGCCAGAGGTCTTGGGTGCTAGCGGGAGTATCCGATACGCAGTATTTT
v_call: TRBV7-2; clone_size: -; d_call: -; j_call: TRBJ2-6; cdr3_aa: CASSLVGAASGANLLTF; cdr3_nt: TGTGCCAGCAGCTTAGTAGGGGCGGCTTCTGGGGCCAACCTCCTGACTTTC
v_call: TRBV27; clone_size: -; d_call: -; j_call: TRBJ2-3; cdr3_aa: CASSPGTLIYTGTQYF; cdr3_nt: TGTGCCAGCAGTCCCGGGACACTTATATACACAGGTACGCAGTATTTT
v_call: TRBV7-2; clone_size: many; d_call: TRBD2; j_call: TRBJ2-7; cdr3_aa: CASSSPDGGYEQYF; cdr3_nt: TGTGCCAGCAGCTCGCCCGACGGGGGGTACGAGCAGTACTTC
v_call: TRBV5-8; clone_size: few; d_call: -; j_call: TRBJ2-7; cdr3_aa: CASRKDSSEQYF; cdr3_nt: TGTGCCAGCAGAAAAGACAGCTCCGAGCAGTACTTC
v_call: TRBV5-8; clone_size: many; d_call: -; j_call: TRBJ2-7; cdr3_aa: CASSGGWRRTGREQYF; cdr3_nt: TGTGCCAGCAGCGGAGGGTGGCGGAGAACCGGACGCGAGCAGTACTTC